Presented here are 19 T cell receptor beta chains from one specimen sequenced in a study of metastatic and nonmetastatic thyroid tumors. TCRdb re-called clones via MiXCR from the PCR reads. The repertoire holds about 40,000 clones, about 17% seen once, with approximately 9.8% in the top ten. Nobody among the patients had been given any treatment before thyroid surgery. Sequenced: tumor tissue. Source of these receptors: a female donor with papillary thyroid cancer or a benign thyroid nodule (not recorded which). Some clones in this sample may be carry-over from other donors' samples.

This clone showed up many times. The chain joins TRBV5-5 to TRBJ1-1, with unresolved D. CDR1 and CDR2 (germline): SGHKS, YYEKEE (reference sequence). V lost 0 bases and J 4 bases, leaving 7 bases between the germline ends. This CDR3 spans 13 amino acids. CDR3 protein: CASSLGPGTEAFF. DNA of the CDR3: TGTGCCAGCAGCTTGGGGCCGGGCACTGAAGCTTTCTTT.

This clone came up many times. The chain is built from TRBV20-1 and TRBJ2-5; tentatively, D is TRBD2 (6 bases). The V end was cut by 0 bases, the J end by 5 bases, with 19 bases between. The germline V gene encodes CDR1 DFQATT and CDR2 SNEGSKA (reference sequence). This CDR3 spans 16 amino acids. The CDR3 is CSAREVSGLERETQYF. DNA of the CDR3: TGCAGTGCTAGAGAAGTTTCGGGACTCGAACGGGAGACCCAGTACTTC.

Written as DNA, the CDR3 is TGTGCCGGCCTCGGGGAGGACACCAATGTTAAGCAGTTCTTC. It is translated as CAGLGEDTNVKQFF. The chain carries TRBV7-2 and TRBJ2-1, with D possibly being TRBD2 (6 bases). V was clipped by 11 bases and J by 11 bases, with 25 bases between them. Germline V gene lookup returns CDR1 SGHTA and CDR2 FQGNSA. The CDR3 is 14 residues long.

This clone has at least ten counts. This chain connects TRBV11-3 to TRBJ2-5, with D perhaps matching TRBD1 (6 bases). The V gene's germline CDR1 is SGHNT and CDR2 YENEEA. The CDR3 covers 13 residues. Trimming took 5 bases from V and 5 from J, leaving 12 bases between them. CDR3 DNA sequence: TGTGCCAGCAGCCTTACAAGGGGGGAGACCCAGTACTTC. Its translation: CASSLTRGETQYF. Full variable domain (outside the CDR3, taken from reference TRBV11-3 and TRBJ2-5): EAGVVQSPRYKIIEKKQPVAFWCNPISGHNTLYWYLQNLGQGPELLIRYENEEAVDDSQLPKDRFSAERLKGVDSTLKIQPAELGDSAVYLCASSLTRGETQYFGPGTRLLVL.

Only a few counts were recorded for this clone. V and J are TRBV6-2 or TRBV6-3 and TRBJ2-7, with 11 bases identical to TRBD2. Looked up from germline, CDR1 is MNHEY and CDR2 is SVGEGT. Trimming took 6 bases from V and 7 from J; bases not matched to a gene: 11. The CDR3 extends over 15 amino acids. The CDR3, as DNA: TGTGCCAGCAGGGATGGGACTAGCGGAGCCGGGGAGCAGTACTTC. It encodes CASRDGTSGAGEQYF.

In its sample, this clone was seen many times. The chain is built from TRBV4-2 and TRBJ1-2; 7 bases fit TRBD1. CDR3 size: 15 residues. V lost 0 bases and J lost 8; bases outside the gene matches: 9. Germline assignment: CDR1 LGHNA and CDR2 YNFKEQ. The CDR3 region is CASSQDPTGVGGYTF. The CDR3 DNA follows: TGTGCCAGCAGCCAAGATCCAACAGGGGTAGGGGGCTACACCTTC.

This clone has ten or more counts. The gene calls are TRBV11-2 and TRBJ2-1, with D maybe TRBD2 (6 bases). CDR3 length: 13 amino acids. From germline, CDR1 is SGHAT and CDR2 FQNNGV. V shed 5 bases and J shed 3 bases, with 8 bases lying between them. CDR3 sequence (DNA): TGTGCCAGCAGCCGCGGGGTCTACAATGAGCAGTTCTTC. The encoded protein is CASSRGVYNEQFF.

About this clone: A single base separates this from a much larger clone, so it may be a read error. Other DNA sequences in the sample encode the same CDR3. The CDR3 nucleotides are TGTGCCAGCAGCTTAGCGGCAGGGGGGTACCCTGAGCAGTACTTC. Translating it yields CASSLAAGGYPEQYF. V is TRBV7-9 and J is TRBJ2-7; D is possibly TRBD1 (7 bases). CDR3 length: 15 amino acids. Germline CDR1 and CDR2: SEHNR and FQNEAQ (reference sequence). V lost 0 bases, J lost 7 bases, and 16 bases lay in between.

This clone was counted at least ten times. The chain combines TRBV3-1 with TRBJ2-1; TRBD2 agrees at 11 bases. CDR3 length equals 19 residues. CDR1 is LGHDT, CDR2 YNNKEL, per germline (reference sequence). Trimming removed 0 bases from V and 12 bases from J; junction bases left unmatched: 19. CDR3 amino acids: CASSQDTKKGTSGRRGQFF. The CDR3 bases are TGTGCCAGCAGCCAAGATACCAAGAAGGGGACTAGCGGACGAAGGGGGCAGTTCTTC.

This clone was seen a handful of times. This chain links TRBV2 with TRBJ2-2; possible D gene TRBD2, 5 bases. From germline, CDR1 is SNHLY and CDR2 FYNNEI. There are 15 residues in the CDR3. V was shortened by 6 bases and J by 7 bases, with 18 bases between the two germline ends. The DNA for the CDR3 is TGTGCCAGCAGGACCGGGAAAGGGTTGGACGGGGAGCTGTTTTTT. Encoded protein: CASRTGKGLDGELFF.

Many counts were recorded for this clone. The genes are TRBV11-3 and TRBJ2-7; D perhaps matches TRBD1 (5 bases). CDR1 and CDR2 (germline): SGHNT, YENEEA. This CDR3 spans 13 amino acids. The V end lost 6 bases, the J end lost 1 base, and 10 bases lay between the germline ends. This CDR3 is CASSRQLSYEQYF. The DNA for the CDR3 is TGTGCCAGCAGTAGACAGCTATCCTACGAGCAGTACTTC.

The table lists this clone with many counts. The chain has TRBV28 and TRBJ1-1; D is undetermined. V was trimmed by 6 bases and J by 9 bases, leaving 23 bases between them. The CDR3 covers 15 residues. The V gene's germline CDR1 is MDHEN and CDR2 SYDVKM. In nucleotides, the CDR3 is TGTGCCAGCAGCTCCCCGTCACTCGAGTCGTTTAAAGCTTTCTTT. This gives the protein CASSSPSLESFKAFF. Full variable domain (missing parts from reference TRBV28 and TRBJ1-1): DVKVTQSSRYLVKRTGEKVFLECVQDMDHENMFWYRQDPGLGLRLIYFSYDVKMKEKGDIPEGYSVSREKKERFSLILESASTNQTSMYLCASSSPSLESFKAFFGQGTRLTVV.

This clone was detected ten times or more. A single base separates this from a much larger clone, so it may be a read error. The sample has other DNA sequences that encode this CDR3 too. CDR3 amino acids: CASSRGGLLGYGYTF. Written as DNA, the CDR3 is TGTGCCAGCAGTCGGGGTGGGCTCCTTGGCTATGGCTACACCTTC. The chain joins TRBV12-3 or TRBV12-4 to TRBJ1-2; D is unclear. Trimming took 5 bases from V and 4 from J, leaving 17 bases between them. This CDR3 is built from 15 residues.

Ten or more counts support this clone. The chain uses TRBV24-1 and TRBJ2-2; no clear D gene. Germline assignment: CDR1 KGHDR and CDR2 SFDVKD. The CDR3 contains 15 residues. Trimming pared 4 bases from V and 6 bases from J, leaving 14 bases between. CDR3 nucleotide sequence: TGTGCCACCAGTGACCCACGGAATCCTGCCGGGGAGCTGTTTTTT. Encoded protein: CATSDPRNPAGELFF.

Only a few counts were recorded for this clone. The chain uses TRBV6-2 or TRBV6-3 and TRBJ2-1; no clear D. The V and J ends lost 0 bases and 9 bases respectively, with 12 bases between them. The CDR3 covers 14 residues. CDR1 is MNHEY, CDR2 SVGEGT, per germline. In DNA form, the CDR3 reads TGTGCCAGCAGTTACTCTCGCGCGACCAGTGAGCAGTTCTTC. Its protein product is CASSYSRATSEQFF.

This rearrangement joins TRBV20-1 to TRBJ1-1; 10 bases are shared with TRBD1. Trimming took 3 bases from V and 11 from J; bases not matched to a gene: 12. This CDR3 is built from 14 residues. Germline CDR1 reads DFQATT; CDR2 reads SNEGSKA (reference sequence). The CDR3 loop is CSASLGQGQVGAFF. The CDR3 nucleotides read TGCAGTGCTAGTTTGGGACAGGGGCAGGTGGGGGCTTTCTTT.

This clone was counted many times. The V gene is TRBV9, the J gene TRBJ2-7; either TRBD1 or TRBD2 may fit D (5 bases each). V lost 4 bases and J lost 7, with 18 bases in between. Germline-derived CDR1 and CDR2 are SGDLS and YYNGEE. The length of the CDR3 is 14 residues. CDR3 nucleotides: TGTGCCAGCAGCACGGGACGGCTAGGAGGTGAGCAGTACTTC. Amino acids: CASSTGRLGGEQYF.

This clone was found many times. Additional DNA sequences in this sample encode the identical CDR3. This chain uses TRBV6-2 or TRBV6-3 with TRBJ1-1; D is possibly TRBD1 (6 bases). Germline CDR1 MNHEY, CDR2 SVGEGT. Trimming stripped 4 bases from V and 0 bases from J, with 21 bases between. This CDR3 region has 18 residues. The CDR3 here is CASSSNTGTNWMNTEAFF. The CDR3 DNA reads TGTGCCAGCAGTTCGAATACAGGGACTAACTGGATGAACACTGAAGCTTTCTTT.

At least ten counts were recorded for this clone. The rearrangement links TRBV3-1 to TRBJ2-3; TRBD1 aligns across 7 bases. J was trimmed by 5 bases and V by 4 bases; bases with no gene match: 18. Germline V lookup: CDR1 LGHDT, CDR2 YNNKEL (reference sequence). The CDR3 is made up of 18 amino acids. DNA for the CDR3: TGTGCCAGCAGCCTCAGACGGGCGCCCGGTAGGGGGCGAGATACGCAGTATTTT. This sequence encodes CASSLRRAPGRGRDTQYF.